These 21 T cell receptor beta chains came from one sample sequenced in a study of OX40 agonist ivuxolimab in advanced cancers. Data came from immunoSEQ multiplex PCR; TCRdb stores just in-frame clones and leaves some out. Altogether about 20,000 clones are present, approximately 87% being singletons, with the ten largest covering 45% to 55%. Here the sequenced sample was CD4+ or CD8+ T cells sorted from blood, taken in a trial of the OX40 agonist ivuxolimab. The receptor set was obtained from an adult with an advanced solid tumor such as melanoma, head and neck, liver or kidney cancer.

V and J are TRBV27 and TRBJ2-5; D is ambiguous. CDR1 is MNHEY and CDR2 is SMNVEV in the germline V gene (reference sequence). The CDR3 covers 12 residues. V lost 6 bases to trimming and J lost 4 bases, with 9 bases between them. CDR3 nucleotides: TGTGCCAGCAGGGGGTCCTCAGAGACCCAGTACTTC. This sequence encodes CASRGSSETQYF.

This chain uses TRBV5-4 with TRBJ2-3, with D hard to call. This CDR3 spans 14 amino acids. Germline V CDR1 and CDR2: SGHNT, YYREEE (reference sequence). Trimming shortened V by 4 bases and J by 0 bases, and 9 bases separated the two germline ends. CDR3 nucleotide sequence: TGTGCCAGCAGCCCGGAACCTAGCACAGATACGCAGTATTTT. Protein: CASSPEPSTDTQYF.

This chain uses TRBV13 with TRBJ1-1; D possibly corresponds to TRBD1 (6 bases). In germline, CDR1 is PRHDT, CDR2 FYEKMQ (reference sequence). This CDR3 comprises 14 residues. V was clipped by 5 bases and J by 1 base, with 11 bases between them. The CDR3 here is CASSLDSWNTEAFF. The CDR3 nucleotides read TGTGCCAGCAGCCTGGACAGCTGGAACACTGAAGCTTTCTTT.

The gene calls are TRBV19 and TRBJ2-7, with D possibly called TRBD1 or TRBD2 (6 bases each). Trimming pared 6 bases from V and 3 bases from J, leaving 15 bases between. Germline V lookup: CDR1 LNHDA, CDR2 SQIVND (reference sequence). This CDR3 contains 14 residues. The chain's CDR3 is CASRDPGGGYEQYF. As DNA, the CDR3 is TGTGCCAGTAGGGATCCCGGGGGCGGCTACGAGCAGTACTTC.

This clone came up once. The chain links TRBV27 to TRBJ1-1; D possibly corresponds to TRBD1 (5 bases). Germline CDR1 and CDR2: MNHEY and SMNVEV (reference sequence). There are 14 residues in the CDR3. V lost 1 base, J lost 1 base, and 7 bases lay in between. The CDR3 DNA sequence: TGTGCCAGCAGTTTATGGGGGGGGAACACTGAAGCTTTCTTT. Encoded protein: CASSLWGGNTEAFF.

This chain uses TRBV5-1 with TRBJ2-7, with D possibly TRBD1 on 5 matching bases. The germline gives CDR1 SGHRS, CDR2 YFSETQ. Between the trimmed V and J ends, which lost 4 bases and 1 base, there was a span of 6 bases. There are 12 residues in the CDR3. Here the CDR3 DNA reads TGCGCCAGCAGCCCAGGGTCCTACGAGCAGTACTTC. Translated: CASSPGSYEQYF. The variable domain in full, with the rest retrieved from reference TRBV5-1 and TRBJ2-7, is KAGVTQTPRYLIKTRGQQVTLSCSPISGHRSVSWYQQTPGQGLQFLFEYFSETQRNKGNFPGRFSGRQFSNSRSEMNVSTLELGDSALYLCASSPGSYEQYFGPGTRLTVT.

The CDR3 DNA sequence: TGTGCCAGCAGCGTTGACCCTGCTTACACTGAAGCTTTCTTT. Amino acids: CASSVDPAYTEAFF. This rearrangement joins TRBV9 to TRBJ1-1; D unclear. In germline, CDR1 is SGDLS, CDR2 YYNGEE. This CDR3 is 14 amino acids long. Trimming stripped 2 bases from V and 3 bases from J, with 11 bases between. The whole variable domain, remainder taken from reference TRBV9 and TRBJ1-1, is DSGVTQTPKHLITATGQRVTLRCSPRSGDLSVYWYQQSLDQGLQFLIQYYNGEERAKGNILERFSAQQFPDLHSELNLSSLELGDSALYFCASSVDPAYTEAFFGQGTRLTVV.

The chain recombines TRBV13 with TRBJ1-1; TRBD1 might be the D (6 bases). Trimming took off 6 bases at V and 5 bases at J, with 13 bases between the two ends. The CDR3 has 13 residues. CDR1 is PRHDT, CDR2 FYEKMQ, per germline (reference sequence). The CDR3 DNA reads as TGTGCCAGCAGATCAGGGGAGTCGACTGAAGCTTTCTTT. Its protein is CASRSGESTEAFF.

The CDR3 nucleotides are TGTGCCAGCAGCCCTAGCGGGAGTAACAACGAGCAGTACTTC. It encodes CASSPSGSNNEQYF. The chain combines TRBV28 with TRBJ2-7, with TRBD2 matching 10 bases. CDR1 and CDR2 from the germline V gene are MDHEN and SYDVKM. The CDR3 is 14 amino acids. Germline trimming cut 6 bases from V and 5 bases from J; bases unmatched to any gene: 7.

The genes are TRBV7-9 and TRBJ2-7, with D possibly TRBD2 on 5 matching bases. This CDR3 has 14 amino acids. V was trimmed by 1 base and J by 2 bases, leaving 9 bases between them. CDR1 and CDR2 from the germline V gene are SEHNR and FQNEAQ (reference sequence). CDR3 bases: TGTGCCAGCAGCTTAGTGGGAGCAACCTACGAGCAGTACTTC. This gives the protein CASSLVGATYEQYF.

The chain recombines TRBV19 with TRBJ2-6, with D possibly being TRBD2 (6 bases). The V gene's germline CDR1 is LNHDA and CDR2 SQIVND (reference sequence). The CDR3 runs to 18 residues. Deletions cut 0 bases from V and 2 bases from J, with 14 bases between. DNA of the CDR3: TGTGCCAGTAGTATAGACGGGGGTCCCAAAACTGGGGCCAACGTCCTGACTTTC. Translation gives CASSIDGGPKTGANVLTF.

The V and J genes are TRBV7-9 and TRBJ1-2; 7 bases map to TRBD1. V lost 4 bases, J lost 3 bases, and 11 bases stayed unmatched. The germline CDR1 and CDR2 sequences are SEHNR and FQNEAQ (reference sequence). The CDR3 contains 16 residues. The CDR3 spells CASSSGASGTDYGYTF. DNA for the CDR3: TGTGCCAGCAGCTCGGGCGCCTCCGGGACAGACTATGGCTACACCTTC.

CDR3 bases: TGTGCCAGCAGCCCCACCGGGACTAGCGGCACAGATACGCAGTATTTT. This gives the protein CASSPTGTSGTDTQYF. V usage is TRBV7-9 and J usage is TRBJ2-3; TRBD2 matches at 10 bases. V shed 5 bases and J 1 base; nucleotides not matched to a gene: 6. Per germline, CDR1 SEHNR and CDR2 FQNEAQ (reference sequence). This CDR3 comprises 16 residues.

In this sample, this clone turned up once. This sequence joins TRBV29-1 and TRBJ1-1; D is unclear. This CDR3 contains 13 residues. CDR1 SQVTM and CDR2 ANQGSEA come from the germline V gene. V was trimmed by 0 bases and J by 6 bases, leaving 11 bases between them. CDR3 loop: CSVEERRGPEAFF. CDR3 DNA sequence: TGCAGCGTTGAAGAAAGACGAGGCCCTGAAGCTTTCTTT.

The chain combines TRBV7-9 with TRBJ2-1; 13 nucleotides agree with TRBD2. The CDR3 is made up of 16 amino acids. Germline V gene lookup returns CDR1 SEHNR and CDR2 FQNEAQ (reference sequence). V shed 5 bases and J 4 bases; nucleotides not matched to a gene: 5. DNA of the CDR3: TGTGCCAGCAGCCGGACTAGCGGGAGAACGTACAATGAGCAGTTCTTC. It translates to CASSRTSGRTYNEQFF.

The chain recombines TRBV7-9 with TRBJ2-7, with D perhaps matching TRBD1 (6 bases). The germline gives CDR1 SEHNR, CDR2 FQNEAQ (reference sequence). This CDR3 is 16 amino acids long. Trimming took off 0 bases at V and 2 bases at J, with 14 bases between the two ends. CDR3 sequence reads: CASSLAPRDTTYEQYF. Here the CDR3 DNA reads TGTGCCAGCAGCTTAGCCCCCCGGGACACTACCTACGAGCAGTACTTC.

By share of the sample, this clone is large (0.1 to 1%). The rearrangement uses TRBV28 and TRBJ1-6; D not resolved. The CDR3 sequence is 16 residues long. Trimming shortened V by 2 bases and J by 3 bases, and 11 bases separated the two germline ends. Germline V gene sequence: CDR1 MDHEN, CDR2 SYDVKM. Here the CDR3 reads CASSLAPTVYNSPLHF. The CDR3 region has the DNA TGTGCCAGCAGTTTAGCCCCGACGGTCTATAATTCACCCCTCCACTTT.

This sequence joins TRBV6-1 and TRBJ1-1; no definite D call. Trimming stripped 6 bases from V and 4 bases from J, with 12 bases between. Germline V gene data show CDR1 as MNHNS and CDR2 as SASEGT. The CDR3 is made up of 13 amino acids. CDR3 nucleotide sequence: TGTGCCAGCAGGGTTGGAGAGGTCACTGAAGCTTTCTTT. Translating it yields CASRVGEVTEAFF.

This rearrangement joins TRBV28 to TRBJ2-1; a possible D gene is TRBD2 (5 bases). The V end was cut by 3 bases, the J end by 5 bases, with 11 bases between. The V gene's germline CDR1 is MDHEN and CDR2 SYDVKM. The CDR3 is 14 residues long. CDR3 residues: CASSFETTHNEQFF. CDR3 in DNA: TGTGCCAGCAGTTTTGAGACTACCCACAATGAGCAGTTCTTC.

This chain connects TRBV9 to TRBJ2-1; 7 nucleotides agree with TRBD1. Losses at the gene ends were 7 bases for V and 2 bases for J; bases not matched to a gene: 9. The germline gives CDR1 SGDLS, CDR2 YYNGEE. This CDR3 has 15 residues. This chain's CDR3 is CASGAGGNPYNEQFF. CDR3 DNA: TGTGCCAGCGGGGCAGGGGGTAATCCCTACAATGAGCAGTTCTTC.

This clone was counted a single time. CDR3 sequence (DNA): TGTGCCAGCAGCGCCGGACAGTACAATGAGCAGTTCTTC. Translated: CASSAGQYNEQFF. The chain links TRBV9 to TRBJ2-1; a possible D gene is TRBD1 (6 bases). The CDR3 has 13 residues. From germline, CDR1 is SGDLS and CDR2 YYNGEE. The V end lost 3 bases, the J end lost 4 bases, and 8 bases lay between the germline ends. The full variable domain, in which reference TRBV9 and TRBJ2-1 provide the parts outside the CDR3, is DSGVTQTPKHLITATGQRVTLRCSPRSGDLSVYWYQQSLDQGLQFLIQYYNGEERAKGNILERFSAQQFPDLHSELNLSSLELGDSALYFCASSAGQYNEQFFGPGTRLTVL.